This T cell receptor (beta chain) derives from a study of T-cell memory formation after mild COVID-19. This CDR3 is 14 amino acids long. Trimming took 4 bases from V and 5 from J; bases not matched to a gene: 7. CDR1 and CDR2 from the germline V gene are LGHNA and YSLEER. A single record per CDR3 protein comes from TCRdb applying MiXCR to the 5' RACE reads. Of 300,000 to 350,000 distinct CDR3 sequences listed, roughly an eighth are singletons. A note on this clonotype: Its antigen remains unidentified.

Overall study findings and caveats: Balance between CD4 and CD8 was seen in clones contracting day 15 to 85, and a CD4+ lean was seen in later expanders.

The receptor was derived from a man aged 18 to 30 who had mild COVID-19 (a few samples of this study predate the infection). Cell type and time point are not known. What was sequenced was PBMCs or a T cell subset sorted from them (not recorded which). The chain joins TRBV4-3 to TRBJ1-1; TRBD1 matches 7 bases. The CDR3 loop reads CASSPGQWGTEAFF. In DNA, the CDR3 is TGCGCCAGCAGCCCGGGACAGTGGGGAACTGAAGCTTTCTTT.